Presented here are 10 T cell receptor beta chains from one specimen sequenced in a study of shared clonotypes between healthy human individuals. Generated by immunoSEQ multiplex PCR, the TCRdb table keeps only in-frame clones and is missing some. This sample has around 2.3 million clones, with roughly 95% found just once. Sequencing input: naive CD4+ T cells sorted from blood. The subset is: CD45RA+ positively selected. The receptors derive from a man aged 18 to 35 in good health.

CDR3 coding DNA: TGTGCCAGTAAACAGGGTACGGGTTCACCCCTCCACTTT. Translating gives CASKQGTGSPLHF. The genes are TRBV19 and TRBJ1-6; maybe TRBD1 (6 bases). Trimming cost V 7 bases and J 9 bases, with 13 bases left between them. This CDR3 has 13 residues. In germline, CDR1 is LNHDA, CDR2 SQIVND (reference sequence).

The V gene is TRBV27, the J gene TRBJ2-3, with 9 bases identical to TRBD1. V gave up 6 bases and J gave up 4 bases; unmatched junction bases: 8. The CDR3 length is 15 residues. Germline V lookup: CDR1 MNHEY, CDR2 SMNVEV (reference sequence). CDR3 DNA sequence: TGTGCCAGCAGGCGGAACAGGGGGCTCCCAGATACGCAGTATTTT. It specifies CASRRNRGLPDTQYF.

V is TRBV4-1 and J is TRBJ2-1; no reliable D call. Germline V gene lookup returns CDR1 MGHRA and CDR2 YSYEKL. The CDR3 sequence is 14 residues long. V dropped 2 bases and J dropped 7 bases, with 12 bases sitting between them. The CDR3 DNA follows: TGCGCCAGCAGCCAATTGGCACTCCTTAATGAGCAGTTCTTC. It is translated as CASSQLALLNEQFF.

The genes are TRBV4-1 and TRBJ1-6, with unresolved D. The CDR3 sequence is 17 residues long. Germline V gene sequence: CDR1 MGHRA, CDR2 YSYEKL. Trimming left V 1 base short and J 6 bases short, with 16 bases between. CDR3 coding DNA: TGCGCCAGCAGCCAAGCTCAGGAATACTTTAGTAATTCACCCCTCCACTTT. It yields the protein CASSQAQEYFSNSPLHF.

This chain uses TRBV21-1 with TRBJ2-7; TRBD2 is the table's D call, not checked against the DNA. TRBV21-1 is flagged as a pseudogene. This CDR3 has 15 residues. The CDR3 spells CASSWVREGLYEQYF. CDR3 sequence (DNA): TGTGCCAGCAGTTGGGTCCGGGAGGGCCTGTACGAGCAGTACTTC.

V usage is TRBV30 and J usage is TRBJ1-2, with TRBD1 as a possible D gene (6 bases). Looked up from germline, CDR1 is GTSNPN and CDR2 is SVGIG (reference sequence). The CDR3 totals 11 residues. The V gene lost 3 bases and the J gene lost 11 bases, with 13 bases spanning the gap. Written as DNA, the CDR3 is TGTGCCTGGAGCCCGGACAGAGAATACACCTTC. Protein sequence: CAWSPDREYTF.

About this clone itself: Distinct nucleotide sequences in the sample also encode this CDR3. The chain combines TRBV6-1 with TRBJ2-5; the D is unclear. CDR3 size: 13 residues. Germline V lookup: CDR1 MNHNS, CDR2 SASEGT. V was pared by 0 bases and J by 7 bases, with 9 bases between. The CDR3 coding sequence is TGTGCCAGCAGTGAAGCAGGGTTGGGGACCCAGTACTTC. The encoded protein is CASSEAGLGTQYF.

V and J are TRBV7-2 and TRBJ2-2; D uncertain. CDR1 SGHTA and CDR2 FQGNSA come from the germline V gene. The CDR3 extends over 15 amino acids. The V gene lost 3 bases and the J gene lost 1 base, with 9 bases spanning the gap. In nucleotides, the CDR3 is TGTGCCAGCAGCTTTTCCCTGATGAACACCGGGGAGCTGTTTTTT. As protein: CASSFSLMNTGELFF.

The chain is built from TRBV30 and TRBJ1-3; D perhaps matches TRBD1 (5 bases). The V end was cut by 2 bases, the J end by 0 bases, with 11 bases between. This CDR3 comprises 15 residues. Germline V gene sequence: CDR1 GTSNPN, CDR2 SVGIG (reference sequence). The CDR3 coding sequence is TGTGCCTGGAGTATCGACAGTCGCTCTGGAAACACCATATATTTT. The encoded protein is CAWSIDSRSGNTIYF. Filled out from reference TRBV30 and TRBJ1-3, the complete variable domain reads SQTIHQWPATLVQPVGSPLSLECTVEGTSNPNLYWYRQAAGRGLQLLFYSVGIGQISSEVPQNLSASRPQDRQFILSSKKLLLSDSGFYLCAWSIDSRSGNTIYFGEGSWLTVV.

The chain employs TRBV27 and TRBJ2-4; TRBD1 agrees at 7 bases. CDR1 and CDR2 from the germline V gene are MNHEY and SMNVEV (reference sequence). This CDR3 contains 13 residues. Trimming removed 1 base from V and 6 bases from J; junction bases left unmatched: 0. The DNA of the CDR3 is TGTGCCAGCAGTTTATACAGGGGAAACATTCAGTACTTC. This gives the protein CASSLYRGNIQYF.